These 27 T cell receptor beta chains originate from one sample sequenced in a study of blood T cell repertoires in COVID-19. Only in-frame clones appear in the TCRdb table, and some are missing; sequencing was by immunoSEQ multiplex PCR. The repertoire holds a few hundred thousand clones, 86% seen once, with roughly 9.8% in the top ten. The sequenced sample consisted of peripheral blood. The receptors originated from a man aged 40-55 years who had recovered from COVID-19.

The V gene is TRBV7-2, the J gene TRBJ2-7, with 7 positions matching TRBD2. Germline values: CDR1 SGHTA, CDR2 FQGNSA. The junction had 1 base not matched to a gene; V was cut back by 1 base and J by 1 base. This CDR3 region has 14 residues. In nucleotides, the CDR3 is TGTGCCAGCAGCTTAGGCGGGGGATCCTACGAGCAGTACTTC. Residues: CASSLGGGSYEQYF.

V gene TRBV5-1 combines with J gene TRBJ1-6; TRBD1 agrees at 7 bases. This CDR3 has 14 amino acids. Trimming cost V 0 bases and J 9 bases; bases outside gene matches: 3. CDR1 is SGHRS, CDR2 YFSETQ, per germline. CDR3 amino acids: CASSLGDSSSPLHF. As DNA, the CDR3 is TGCGCCAGCAGCTTGGGGGACAGTTCTTCACCCCTCCACTTT.

This clone showed up just once. The CDR3 nucleotides read TGCGCCAGCAGCTTAGCGGGAGGACCCCTCCAGGAGCAGTTCTTC. Translated: CASSLAGGPLQEQFF. The chain couples TRBV5-1 to TRBJ2-1, with 9 positions matching TRBD2. Trimming at V came to 2 bases and at J to 10 bases, leaving 10 bases not matched to a gene. CDR1 is SGHRS and CDR2 is YFSETQ in the germline V gene. The CDR3 is made up of 15 amino acids.

The V and J genes are TRBV11-2 and TRBJ1-3; the D is unclear. Deletions cut 5 bases from V and 12 bases from J, with 14 bases between. Germline CDR1 and CDR2: SGHAT and FQNNGV. This CDR3 region has 12 residues. The CDR3 spells CASSEARWNIYF. The CDR3 DNA reads as TGTGCCAGCAGCGAGGCCCGCTGGAACATATATTTT.

The J gene is TRBJ2-5, the V gene TRBV6-5; D is perhaps TRBD1 (6 bases). Germline V CDR1 and CDR2: MNHEY, SVGAGI. This CDR3 has 13 amino acids. V was trimmed by 6 bases and J by 2 bases, leaving 10 bases between them. The CDR3 loop is CASRIQGQETQYF. The CDR3 nucleotides read TGTGCCAGCAGGATACAGGGTCAAGAGACCCAGTACTTC.

The rearrangement links TRBV18 to TRBJ1-1; possibly TRBD1 for D (6 bases). The CDR3 is made up of 15 amino acids. Germline CDR1 and CDR2: KGHSH and LQKENI. Trimming took off 1 base at V and 1 base at J, with 10 bases between the two ends. The CDR3 region has the DNA TGTGCCAGCTCACCACGAGGGGGGGGGAACACTGAAGCTTTCTTT. Translated, it gives CASSPRGGGNTEAFF. The variable domain in full, completed from reference TRBV18 and TRBJ1-1, reads NAGVMQNPRHLVRRRGQEARLRCSPMKGHSHVYWYRQLPEEGLKFMVYLQKENIIDESGMPKERFSAEFPKEGPSILRIQQVVRGDSAAYFCASSPRGGGNTEAFFGQGTRLTVV.

The chain recombines TRBV5-6 with TRBJ2-3; TRBD1 is a possible D gene (5 bases). Germline lookup yields CDR1 SGHDT and CDR2 YYEEEE. The CDR3 is 16 amino acids. Between the trimmed V and J ends, which lost 4 bases and 4 bases, there was a span of 19 bases. CDR3 coding DNA: TGTGCCAGCAGCACCAGGGCTAATTTTTGGGCAGATACGCAGTATTTT. Protein product: CASSTRANFWADTQYF.

The chain combines TRBV2 with TRBJ1-5, with a tentative D call TRBD1 (5 bases). This CDR3 spans 14 amino acids. The V and J ends lost 8 bases and 0 bases respectively, with 11 bases between them. CDR1 and CDR2 (germline): SNHLY, FYNNEI. DNA for the CDR3: TGTGCCAGCGCAAGACAGTATAGCAATCAGCCCCAGCATTTT. This gives the protein CASARQYSNQPQHF.

The chain combines TRBV6-5 with TRBJ2-2; a possible D gene is TRBD2 (6 bases). This CDR3 has 16 residues. From germline, CDR1 is MNHEY and CDR2 SVGAGI. The V and J ends lost 0 bases and 3 bases respectively, with 11 bases between them. CDR3 sequence (DNA): TGTGCCAGCAGTTACTCCGGGGGAACGGACACCGGGGAGCTGTTTTTT. Its translation: CASSYSGGTDTGELFF.

CDR3 DNA: TGTGCCAGTAGTTGGGTTGCAGGGCGATTTTACGAGCAGTACTTC. Its translation is CASSWVAGRFYEQYF. The chain is built from TRBV19 and TRBJ2-7; a weak D match, TRBD1 (5 bases). This CDR3 region has 15 residues. V lost 5 bases, J lost 4 bases, and 18 bases lay in between. Germline CDR1 and CDR2: LNHDA and SQIVND (reference sequence).

This chain connects TRBV6-5 to TRBJ1-1; 7 positions match TRBD1. The CDR3 loop spans 12 amino acids. Per germline, CDR1 MNHEY and CDR2 SVGAGI. Trimming cost V 5 bases and J 7 bases; bases outside gene matches: 4. Here the CDR3 DNA reads TGTGCCAGCAGTAGACAGGGAGGTGAAGCTTTCTTT. Amino acid sequence: CASSRQGGEAFF.

The V gene is TRBV4-1, the J gene TRBJ1-5; 8 nucleotides agree with TRBD1. The CDR3 spans 15 residues. Germline lookup yields CDR1 MGHRA and CDR2 YSYEKL. V shed 1 base and J 5 bases; nucleotides not matched to a gene: 4. The DNA of the CDR3 is TGCGCCAGCAGCCAAGTTGTGGACAGGGATCAGCCCCAGCATTTT. Its protein product is CASSQVVDRDQPQHF.

Concerning this clone itself: It is unclear where the CDR3 begins or ends on the DNA, so no DNA is shown, and the CDR3 is as TCRdb lists it. The chain uses TRBV6-5 and TRBJ1-2. Germline V lookup: CDR1 MNHEY, CDR2 SVGAGI. Both ends counted, the CDR3 spans 15 residues. The CDR3 spells CASSSSGGLALGYTF.

The chain employs TRBV10-3 and TRBJ2-5; D unclear. There are 12 residues in the CDR3. V was clipped by 6 bases and J by 2 bases, with 7 bases between them. The V gene's germline CDR1 is ENHRY and CDR2 SYGVKD. CDR3 loop: CAISRNQETQYF. The CDR3 nucleotides are TGTGCCATCAGCAGGAATCAAGAGACCCAGTACTTC.

The chain links TRBV12-5 to TRBJ2-7; D not resolved. Germline V gives CDR1 LGHNT, CDR2 FRNRAP. The CDR3 totals 13 residues. The V gene lost 2 bases and the J gene lost 5 bases, with 10 bases spanning the gap. The CDR3 loop reads CASGLPPPDEQYF. CDR3 nucleotides: TGTGCTAGTGGTTTGCCCCCCCCCGACGAGCAGTACTTC.

Only a few counts were recorded for this clone. V gene TRBV6-2 or TRBV6-3 combines with J gene TRBJ2-1; a weak D match, TRBD2 (5 bases). This CDR3 contains 13 residues. V was cut by 0 bases and J by 6 bases, with 6 bases left in between. Germline V CDR1 and CDR2: MNHEY, SVGEGT. CDR3 residues: CASSYSDFNEQFF. DNA for the CDR3: TGTGCCAGCAGTTACTCGGACTTCAATGAGCAGTTCTTC.

The chain links TRBV5-1 to TRBJ2-1; 9 bases are a match to TRBD1. The junction had 6 bases not matched to a gene; V was cut back by 7 bases and J by 1 base. The CDR3 is 15 residues long. Germline assignment: CDR1 SGHRS and CDR2 YFSETQ. The DNA of the CDR3 is TGCGCCAGCTTGGGGGGACAGGGATCCTACAATGAGCAGTTCTTC. Its translation: CASLGGQGSYNEQFF.

This clone appeared a few times. The gene calls are TRBV19 and TRBJ1-1; 7 bases are a match to TRBD1. The CDR3 length is 15 residues. With 5 bases clipped from V and 11 bases from J, the junction kept 17 bases outside the gene matches. Germline assignment: CDR1 LNHDA and CDR2 SQIVND (reference sequence). The CDR3, as DNA: TGTGCCAGTAGTTCAAACCTCCGGGACAGTCGTTTGGCTTTCTTT. Amino acids: CASSSNLRDSRLAFF.

The rearrangement uses TRBV11-2 and TRBJ1-5, with a tentative D call TRBD1 (6 bases). The V gene's germline CDR1 is SGHAT and CDR2 FQNNGV. V was trimmed by 1 base and J by 3 bases, leaving 10 bases between them. The CDR3 spans 15 residues. The CDR3 sequence is CASSLVGGPNQPQHF. The CDR3 region has the DNA TGTGCCAGCAGCTTAGTTGGGGGCCCCAATCAGCCCCAGCATTTT.

The chain links TRBV21-1 to TRBJ2-3; the D call in the table, TRBD1, was not verified against the DNA. TRBV21-1 is given as a pseudogene. There are 17 residues in the CDR3. The CDR3: CASSPIRTGDAEGTQYF. The DNA of the CDR3 is TGTGCCAGCAGCCCTATTAGGACAGGGGACGCAGAGGGTACGCAGTATTTT.

The J gene is TRBJ1-5, the V gene TRBV19; the match to TRBD1 covers 10 bases. The CDR3 is 16 amino acids. V shed 3 bases and J 1 base; nucleotides not matched to a gene: 3. CDR1 is LNHDA, CDR2 SQIVND, per germline (reference sequence). In DNA, the CDR3 is TGTGCCAGTAGTATGGGGACAGGGGTAAGCAATCAGCCCCAGCATTTT. This translates into CASSMGTGVSNQPQHF.

Judged by abundance, this clone is large. The rearrangement links TRBV25-1 to TRBJ2-1; a possible D gene is TRBD2 (6 bases). Per germline, CDR1 MGHDK and CDR2 SYGVNS. The CDR3 covers 11 residues. V lost 5 bases, J lost 8 bases, and 7 bases lay in between. CDR3 amino acids: CASSWGDEQFF. CDR3 bases: TGTGCCAGCAGTTGGGGGGATGAGCAGTTCTTC.

The rearrangement links TRBV2 to TRBJ2-7; the match to TRBD1 covers 9 bases. The CDR3 runs 14 residues. Germline loops: CDR1 SNHLY, CDR2 FYNNEI. V shed 8 bases and J 0 bases; nucleotides not matched to a gene: 5. The CDR3: CASARDRASYEQYF. Here the CDR3 DNA reads TGTGCCAGCGCCCGGGACAGGGCCTCCTACGAGCAGTACTTC.

The V and J genes are TRBV25-1 and TRBJ2-7, with 7 bases fitting TRBD2. With V trimmed by 5 bases and J by 5 bases, 12 bases remained unmatched. Germline CDR1 and CDR2: MGHDK and SYGVNS. There are 15 residues in the CDR3. CDR3 amino acids: CASSNLGGRANEQYF. The DNA of the CDR3 is TGTGCCAGCAGTAACCTGGGAGGGAGGGCCAACGAGCAGTACTTC.

The chain carries TRBV12-3 or TRBV12-4 and TRBJ2-7, with a weak D call TRBD2 (6 bases). This CDR3 is built from 11 residues. Trimming pared 8 bases from V and 6 bases from J, leaving 11 bases between. The CDR3 spells CASGEVAEQYF. As DNA, the CDR3 is TGTGCCAGCGGGGAGGTGGCCGAGCAGTACTTC.

V and J are TRBV6-5 and TRBJ1-2; D unclear. Trimming cost V 6 bases and J 3 bases, with 8 bases left between them. Germline loops: CDR1 MNHEY, CDR2 SVGAGI. CDR3 length: 12 amino acids. CDR3 sequence: CASSATDYGYTF. The CDR3 DNA reads TGTGCCAGCAGCGCTACAGACTATGGCTACACCTTC.

The chain combines TRBV3-1 (or the pseudogene TRBV3-2) with TRBJ2-7; 14 bases align to TRBD2. Germline V gene lookup returns CDR1 LGHDT and CDR2 YNNKEL (reference sequence). The junction had 9 bases not matched to a gene; V was cut back by 1 base and J by 7 bases. CDR3 size: 17 residues. The CDR3 region is CASSQAGGTSGGREQYF. For the CDR3, the DNA is TGTGCCAGCAGCCAAGCTGGAGGGACTAGCGGGGGTAGAGAGCAGTACTTC.